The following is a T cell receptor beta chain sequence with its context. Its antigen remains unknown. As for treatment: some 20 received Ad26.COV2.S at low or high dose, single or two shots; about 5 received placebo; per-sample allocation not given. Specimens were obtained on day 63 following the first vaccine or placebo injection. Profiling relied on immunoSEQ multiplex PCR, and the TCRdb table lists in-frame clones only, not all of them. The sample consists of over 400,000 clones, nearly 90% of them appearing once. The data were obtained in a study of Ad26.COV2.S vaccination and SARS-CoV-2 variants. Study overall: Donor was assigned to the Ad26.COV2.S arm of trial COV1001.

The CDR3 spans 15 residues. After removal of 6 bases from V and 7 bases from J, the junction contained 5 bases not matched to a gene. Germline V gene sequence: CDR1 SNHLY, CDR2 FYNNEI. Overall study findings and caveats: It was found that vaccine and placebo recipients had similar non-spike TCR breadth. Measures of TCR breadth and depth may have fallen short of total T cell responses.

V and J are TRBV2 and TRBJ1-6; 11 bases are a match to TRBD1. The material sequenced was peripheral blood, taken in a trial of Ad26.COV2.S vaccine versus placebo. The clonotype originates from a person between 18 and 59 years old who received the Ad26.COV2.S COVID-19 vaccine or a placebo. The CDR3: CASSGQGAGNSPLHF. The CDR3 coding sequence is TGTGCCAGCAGCGGACAGGGGGCGGGAAATTCACCCCTCCACTTT.